This entry describes one T cell receptor beta chain. What it recognizes is unknown. The data are from a study of T cell responses to AZD1222 COVID-19 vaccine. This CDR3 contains 16 residues. CDR1 is DFQATT, CDR2 SNEGSKA, per germline (reference sequence). The V and J ends lost 3 bases and 4 bases respectively, with 18 bases between them. Sequencing used immunoSEQ multiplex PCR; TCRdb keeps in-frame clones, though not all of them. This sample has around 180,000 clones, with approximately 86% found just once. Study conclusions and caveats: Scientists sampled the repertoires only once the peak T cell response had passed. The donor cohort was predominantly white British with a female majority, and clonal diversity may have been underestimated.

The J gene is TRBJ1-4, the V gene TRBV20-1; the D gene is possibly TRBD1 (6 bases). Sequenced material: peripheral blood, taken on day 0 of AZD1222 vaccination. This receptor was identified in an adult in good health. CDR3 sequence: CSASVEGGLFNEKLFF. As DNA, the CDR3 is TGCAGTGCTAGTGTTGAAGGGGGACTGTTTAATGAAAAACTGTTTTTT.